This T cell receptor (beta chain) was found in a study of shared clonotypes between healthy human individuals. Germline V CDR1 and CDR2: SSHAT, FNYEAQ (reference sequence). Trimming shortened V by 5 bases and J by 3 bases, and 14 bases separated the two germline ends. The CDR3 consists of 15 residues. Repertoires were generated with immunoSEQ multiplex PCR, while TCRdb's copy carries only in-frame clones and drops some. The sample carries about 2.2 million clones, just under 95% recorded once. CD45RO-negative, CCR7-selected cells formed the naive CD8 fraction, which excluded terminally differentiated effector memory CD45RA+ cells.

Sequencing was performed on naive CD8+ T cells from PBMCs. The receptor was derived from a young man in good health. Some clones in this sample may be carry-over from other donors' samples. The J gene is TRBJ2-1, the V gene TRBV7-7; the D is unclear. The CDR3 DNA follows: TGTGCCAGCAGCGACCGACATGTGAACTACAATGAGCAGTTCTTC. Protein: CASSDRHVNYNEQFF.